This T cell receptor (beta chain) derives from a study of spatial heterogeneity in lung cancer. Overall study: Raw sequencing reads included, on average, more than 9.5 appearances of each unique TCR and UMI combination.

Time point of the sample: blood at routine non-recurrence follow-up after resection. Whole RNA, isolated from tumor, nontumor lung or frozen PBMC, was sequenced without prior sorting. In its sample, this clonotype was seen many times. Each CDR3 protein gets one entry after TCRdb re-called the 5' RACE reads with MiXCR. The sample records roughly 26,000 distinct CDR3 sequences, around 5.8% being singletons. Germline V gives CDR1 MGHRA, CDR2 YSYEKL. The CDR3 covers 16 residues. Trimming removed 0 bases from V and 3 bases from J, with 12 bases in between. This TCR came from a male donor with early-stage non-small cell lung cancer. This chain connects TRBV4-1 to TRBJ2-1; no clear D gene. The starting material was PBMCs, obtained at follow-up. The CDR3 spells CASSQEFGLHYNEQFF. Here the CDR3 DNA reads TGCGCCAGCAGCCAAGAGTTCGGGCTGCACTACAATGAGCAGTTCTTC.